This is a list of T cell receptor beta chains from one sample in a study of graft-versus-host responses after intestinal transplantation. The antigens for these receptors are not known. Assay: immunoSEQ multiplex PCR; the TCRdb copy retains only in-frame clones and omits some. The table has about 100,000 clones, roughly 87% seen once. Source: unstimulated CD4+ T cells sorted from spleen or lymph node cells, taken before transplant. The receptors here all came from a human donor who was the organ donor for an intestinal transplant. Each CDR3 is given with its conserved first and last residue. A D gene is named only where the DNA matches it firmly. The size of a clone is reported for some rows only, either as once, few or many, or as a class for expanded clones.

J: TRBJ1-2
D: TRBD1
V: TRBV19
size: .
CDR3: CASSIGRTGEYGYTF
DNA: TGTGCCAGTAGTATAGGAAGGACAGGGGAATATGGCTACACCTTC

J: TRBJ1-6
D: .
V: TRBV2
size: .
CDR3: CASSAGSRYNSPLHF
DNA: TGTGCCAGCAGCGCAGGGTCGCGCTATAATTCACCCCTCCACTTT

J: TRBJ2-7
D: .
V: TRBV5-1
size: .
CDR3: CASSYGVTYEQYF
DNA: TGCGCCAGCAGCTATGGGGTTACCTACGAGCAGTACTTC

J: TRBJ2-3
D: TRBD2
V: TRBV7-2
size: .
CDR3: CASVPGTSGGSGGTQYF
DNA: TGTGCCAGCGTCCCTGGGACTAGCGGGGGGTCGGGGGGTACGCAGTATTTT

J: TRBJ2-2
D: .
V: TRBV7-3
size: .
CDR3: CASSLGVNTGELFF
DNA: TGTGCCAGCAGCTTAGGGGTGAACACCGGGGAGCTGTTTTTT

J: TRBJ1-6
D: .
V: TRBV19
size: few
CDR3: CASSADRYNSPLHF
DNA: TGTGCCAGTAGTGCCGACAGGTATAATTCACCCCTCCACTTT

J: TRBJ2-4
D: .
V: TRBV19
size: .
CDR3: CASSMMRTKNIQYF
DNA: TGTGCCAGTAGTATGATGCGGACCAAAAACATTCAGTACTTC

J: TRBJ1-5
D: .
V: TRBV19
size: few
CDR3: CASMGLENQPQHF
DNA: TGTGCCAGTATGGGACTCGAAAATCAGCCCCAGCATTTT

J: TRBJ2-3
D: .
V: TRBV5-1
size: .
CDR3: CASSLGQRTDTQYF
DNA: TGCGCCAGCAGCTTGGGGCAGAGGACAGATACGCAGTATTTT

J: TRBJ1-1
D: .
V: TRBV5-1
size: .
CDR3: CASSLARVGNTEAFF
DNA: TGCGCCAGCAGCTTGGCCCGGGTGGGGAACACTGAAGCTTTCTTT

J: TRBJ1-6
D: .
V: TRBV28
size: .
CDR3: CASSSGPFLHF
DNA: TGTGCCAGCAGTTCTGGGCCGTTCCTCCACTTT

J: TRBJ1-3
D: TRBD1
V: TRBV7-9
size: few
CDR3: CASSPSRTGVSGNTIYF
DNA: TGTGCCAGCAGCCCCTCCCGGACAGGGGTGAGTGGAAACACCATATATTTT

J: TRBJ1-5
D: TRBD1
V: TRBV7-2
size: .
CDR3: CASSAGTGNQPQHF
DNA: TGTGCCAGCAGCGCCGGGACAGGCAATCAGCCCCAGCATTTT

J: TRBJ2-2
D: .
V: TRBV28
size: .
CDR3: CASSRAGSYTGELFF
DNA: TGTGCCAGCAGTCGGGCCGGGTCCTACACCGGGGAGCTGTTTTTT

J: TRBJ1-2
D: TRBD1
V: TRBV5-1
size: .
CDR3: CASSLAAGQGGYGYTF
DNA: TGCGCCAGCAGCTTGGCGGCGGGACAGGGGGGCTATGGCTACACCTTC

J: TRBJ1-6
D: .
V: TRBV7-2
size: .
CDR3: CASSLGSGSSPLHF
DNA: TGTGCCAGCAGCTTAGGATCAGGGTCCTCACCCCTCCACTTT

J: TRBJ2-7
D: .
V: TRBV30
size: .
CDR3: CAWSSPPGAYEQYF
DNA: TGTGCCTGGAGTTCGCCGCCCGGGGCCTACGAGCAGTACTTC

J: TRBJ2-3
D: .
V: TRBV7-9
size: few
CDR3: CASSLTDTQYF
DNA: TGTGCCAGCAGCTTAACAGATACGCAGTATTTT

J: TRBJ2-7
D: .
V: TRBV7-2
size: .
CDR3: CASSLDSLNYEQYF
DNA: TGTGCCAGCAGCTTAGACAGCCTGAACTACGAGCAGTACTTC